This TCR beta chain was profiled in a study of cytomegalovirus exposure and HLA in healthy donors. Study as a whole: Approximately 80 million unique TCRs, all from HLA-typed donors, were included in an early release of the data.

This CDR3 region has 15 residues. With V trimmed by 0 bases and J by 7 bases, 3 bases remained unmatched. Germline CDR1 SGHRS, CDR2 YFSETQ. With regard to this clone: Its antigen is not known. Other DNA sequences in the sample encode the same CDR3.

Study observations and caveats: Upon later analysis, TCR association rates were observed to vary by HLA locus, being highest for DRB1 and lowest for HLA-C.

It was with 60 Vbeta and 13 Jbeta primers that the PCR ran. The method was immunoSEQ multiplex PCR; TCRdb's version includes in-frame clones alone and lacks a portion of them. The sample holds around 78,000 clones; over 60% are singletons and the top ten take around 0.96%. The sequenced material came from PBMCs. The origin of this receptor is a male donor in good health and CMV-seronegative. V and J are TRBV5-1 and TRBJ1-6; 8 positions match TRBD1. DNA for the CDR3: TGCGCCAGCAGCTTGGACGGACAGGGAAATTCACCCCTCCACTTT. It codes for CASSLDGQGNSPLHF.